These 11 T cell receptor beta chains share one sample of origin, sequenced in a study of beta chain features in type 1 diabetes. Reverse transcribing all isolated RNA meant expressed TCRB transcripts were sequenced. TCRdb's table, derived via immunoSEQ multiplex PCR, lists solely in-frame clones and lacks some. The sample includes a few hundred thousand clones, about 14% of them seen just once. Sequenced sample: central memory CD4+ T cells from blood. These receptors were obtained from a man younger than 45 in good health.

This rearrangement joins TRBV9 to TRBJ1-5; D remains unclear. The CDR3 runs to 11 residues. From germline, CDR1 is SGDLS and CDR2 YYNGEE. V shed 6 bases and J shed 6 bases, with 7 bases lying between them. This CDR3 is CASTEVQPQHF. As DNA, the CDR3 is TGTGCCAGCACCGAAGTTCAGCCCCAGCATTTT.

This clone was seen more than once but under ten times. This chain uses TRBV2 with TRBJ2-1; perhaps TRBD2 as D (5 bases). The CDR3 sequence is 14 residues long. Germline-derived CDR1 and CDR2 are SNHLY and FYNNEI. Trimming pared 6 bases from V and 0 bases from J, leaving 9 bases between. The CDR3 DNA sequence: TGTGCCAGCAGAGGAGGAAGCTCCTACAATGAGCAGTTCTTC. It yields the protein CASRGGSSYNEQFF.

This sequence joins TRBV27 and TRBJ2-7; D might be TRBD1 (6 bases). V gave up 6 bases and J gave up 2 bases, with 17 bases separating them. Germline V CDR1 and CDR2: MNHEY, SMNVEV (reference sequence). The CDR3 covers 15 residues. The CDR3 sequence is CASRRGSRGPYEQYV. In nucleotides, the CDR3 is TGTGCCAGCAGGAGGGGATCCAGGGGACCCTACGAGCAGTACGTC.

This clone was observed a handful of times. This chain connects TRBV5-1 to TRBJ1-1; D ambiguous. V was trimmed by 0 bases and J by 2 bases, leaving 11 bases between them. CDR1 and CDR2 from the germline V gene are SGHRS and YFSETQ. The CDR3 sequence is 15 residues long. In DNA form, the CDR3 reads TGCGCCAGCAGCTTGGGAGGTTACACCAACACTGAAGCTTTCTTT. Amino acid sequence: CASSLGGYTNTEAFF.

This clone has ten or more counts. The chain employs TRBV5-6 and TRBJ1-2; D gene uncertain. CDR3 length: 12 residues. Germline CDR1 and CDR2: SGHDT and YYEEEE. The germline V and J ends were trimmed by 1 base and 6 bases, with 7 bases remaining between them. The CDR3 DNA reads TGTGCCAGCAGCTTGAGGGCAGATGGCTACACCTTC. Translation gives CASSLRADGYTF.

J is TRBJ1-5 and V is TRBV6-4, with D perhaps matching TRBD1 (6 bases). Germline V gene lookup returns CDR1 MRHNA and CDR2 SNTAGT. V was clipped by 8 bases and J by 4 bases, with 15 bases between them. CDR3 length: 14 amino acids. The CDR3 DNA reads TGTGCCAGCGCGCTCCAACAGGGTAATCAGCCCCAGCATTTT. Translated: CASALQQGNQPQHF.

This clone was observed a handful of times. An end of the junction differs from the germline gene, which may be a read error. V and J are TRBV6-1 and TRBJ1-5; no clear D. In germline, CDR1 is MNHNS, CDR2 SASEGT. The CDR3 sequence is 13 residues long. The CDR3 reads CAISEDGYQPQHF. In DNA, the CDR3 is TGTGCCATCAGTGAGGACGGATATCAGCCCCAGCATTTT.

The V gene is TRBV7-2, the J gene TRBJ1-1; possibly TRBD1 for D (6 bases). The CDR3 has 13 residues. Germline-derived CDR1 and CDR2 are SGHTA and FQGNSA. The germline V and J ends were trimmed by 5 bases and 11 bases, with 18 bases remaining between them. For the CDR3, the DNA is TGTGCCAGCAGCCCACAAATGGGGGCAGAGGCTTTCTTT. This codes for CASSPQMGAEAFF.

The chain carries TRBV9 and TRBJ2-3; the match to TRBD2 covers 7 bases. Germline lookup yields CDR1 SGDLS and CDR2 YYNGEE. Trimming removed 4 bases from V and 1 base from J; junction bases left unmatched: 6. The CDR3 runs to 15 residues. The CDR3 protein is CASSLGLERTDTQYF. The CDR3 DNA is TGTGCCAGCAGCCTCGGACTAGAGCGCACAGATACGCAGTATTTT.

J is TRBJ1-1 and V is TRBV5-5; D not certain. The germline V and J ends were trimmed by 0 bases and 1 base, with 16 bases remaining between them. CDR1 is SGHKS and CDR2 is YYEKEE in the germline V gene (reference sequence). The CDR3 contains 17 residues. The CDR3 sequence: CASSLGAINLKNTEAFF. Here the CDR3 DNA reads TGTGCCAGCAGCTTGGGGGCGATCAATTTGAAGAACACTGAAGCTTTCTTT. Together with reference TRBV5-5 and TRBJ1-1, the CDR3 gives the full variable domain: DAGVTQSPTHLIKTRGQQVTLRCSPISGHKSVSWYQQVLGQGPQFIFQYYEKEERGRGNFPDRFSARQFPNYSSELNVNALLLGDSALYLCASSLGAINLKNTEAFFGQGTRLTVV.

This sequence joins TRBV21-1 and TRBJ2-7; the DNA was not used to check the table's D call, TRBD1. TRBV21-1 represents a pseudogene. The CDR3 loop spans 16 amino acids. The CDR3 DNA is TGTGCCAGCAGCAAACACTTGGACAGCCCGTCCTACGAGCAGTACGTC. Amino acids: CASSKHLDSPSYEQYV.